This TCR beta chain emerged from a study of T cells in Graves' hyperthyroidism and ophthalmopathy. Newly diagnosed hyperthyroidism patients aged 18 to 65 years had disease lasting under 2 months. The study excluded patients with uncontrolled infection, other autoimmune disease, pregnancy or lactation. The study based diagnoses on clinical symptoms, serum thyroxine and TRAb, thyroid ultrasound and orbital computed tomography. The study collected blood at first hyperthyroidism diagnosis, before any ophthalmopathy symptoms arose. The TCR beta CDR3 regions underwent amplification using RNA transcripts as the source. Carried out on the TCR CDR3, a first-round RT-PCR used the HTBI primer set. TCRdb called the multiplex PCR reads again in MiXCR, with one record for every CDR3 protein. The data hold around 300,000 distinct CDR3 sequences, with less than 30% observed a single time. Between the trimmed V and J ends, which lost 5 bases and 3 bases, there was a span of 20 bases. This CDR3 has 16 amino acids.

This clonotype was seen at least ten times. The receptor was derived from a man in his forties with Graves' hyperthyroidism that later progressed to Graves' ophthalmopathy. The V gene is TRBV12-3 or TRBV12-4, the J gene TRBJ2-7; D perhaps matches TRBD2 (6 bases). The sequencing sample was made of blood. DNA for the CDR3: TGTGCCAGCAGTCAAACGACATTGGAGGGTCGCTACGAGCAGTACTTC. Protein sequence: CASSQTTLEGRYEQYF.